This is a list of T cell receptor beta chains from one sample in a study of TIL therapy for anti-PD-1-resistant metastatic lung cancer. TCRdb's table, derived via immunoSEQ multiplex PCR, lists solely in-frame clones and lacks some. There are about 21,000 clones in the sample; 70% to 85% occur only once, and 1.5% to 2% lies in the top ten. The sample here was blood, taken at baseline. All receptors come from a person aged 25 to 85 with non-small cell lung cancer. CDR3s include the opening cysteine and the closing phenylalanine or tryptophan. Each record gives: J gene, clone size, V gene, CDR3 length, D gene, CDR3 protein, CDR3 DNA. D genes are given only for firm matches. Size values are once, few and many counts, or a class for expanded clones, and some rows have none.

J: TRBJ2-7
size: once
V: TRBV5-5
length: 16
D: TRBD1
CDR3: CASSSLPGQGALGQYF
DNA: TGTGCCAGCAGCTCATTACCGGGACAGGGGGCTTTGGGGCAGTACTTC

J: TRBJ1-2
size: -
V: TRBV27
length: 15
D: -
CDR3: CASSLLSGQNHGYTF
DNA: TGTGCCAGCAGTTTACTTTCGGGCCAGAACCATGGCTACACCTTC

J: TRBJ1-1
size: once
V: TRBV6-5
length: 16
D: TRBD1
CDR3: CASSYWLGQGRSEAFF
DNA: TGTGCCAGCAGTTACTGGCTCGGACAGGGGAGGTCTGAAGCTTTCTTT

J: TRBJ2-3
size: -
V: TRBV2
length: 15
D: -
CDR3: CASSLQALSTDTQYF
DNA: TGTGCCAGCAGTCTACAGGCCCTCTCCACAGATACGCAGTATTTT

J: TRBJ2-5
size: few
V: TRBV15
length: 17
D: -
CDR3: CATSRVLNTKRQETQYF
DNA: TGTGCCACCAGCAGAGTGTTGAACACGAAACGACAAGAGACCCAGTACTTC

J: TRBJ2-7
size: once
V: TRBV7-9
length: 15
D: TRBD1
CDR3: CASRGGTGGAYEQYF
DNA: TGTGCCAGCAGGGGTGGGACAGGGGGCGCTTACGAGCAGTACTTC

J: TRBJ2-1
size: -
V: TRBV19
length: 13
D: TRBD1
CDR3: CASTDRGDLEQFF
DNA: TGTGCCAGCACGGACAGGGGAGATCTCGAGCAGTTCTTC

J: TRBJ1-2
size: once
V: TRBV6-6
length: 13
D: -
CDR3: CASSSQVVYGYTF
DNA: TGTGCCAGCAGTTCGCAGGTGGTCTATGGCTACACCTTC

J: TRBJ2-5
size: -
V: TRBV4-3
length: 15
D: -
CDR3: CASSQEEGDIETQYF
DNA: TGCGCCAGCAGCCAAGAGGAGGGAGATATAGAGACCCAGTACTTC

J: TRBJ1-2
size: -
V: TRBV12-3/TRBV12-4
length: 13
D: TRBD1
CDR3: CASRPTGDGGYTF
DNA: TGTGCCAGCAGACCTACAGGGGATGGTGGCTACACCTTC

J: TRBJ2-1
size: -
V: TRBV10-3
length: 13
D: TRBD1
CDR3: CALRQGVANEQFF
DNA: TGTGCCCTGAGACAGGGGGTTGCCAATGAGCAGTTCTTC

J: TRBJ2-3
size: -
V: TRBV5-1
length: 16
D: -
CDR3: CASSLEGRVSTDTQYF
DNA: TGCGCCAGCAGCTTGGAGGGCAGGGTTAGCACAGATACGCAGTATTTT

J: TRBJ2-3
size: -
V: TRBV2
length: 11
D: TRBD1
CDR3: CASHTGVTQYF
DNA: TGTGCCAGCCACACAGGGGTGACGCAGTATTTT

J: TRBJ2-3
size: -
V: TRBV18
length: 14
D: TRBD2
CDR3: CASSPGLASDTQYF
DNA: TGTGCCAGCTCACCGGGACTAGCTTCGGATACGCAGTATTTT

J: TRBJ2-3
size: -
V: TRBV10-3
length: 14
D: TRBD2
CDR3: CAIRASGGKDTQYF
DNA: TGTGCCATCAGGGCAAGCGGGGGCAAAGATACGCAGTATTTT

J: TRBJ2-5
size: -
V: TRBV5-1
length: 15
D: -
CDR3: CASSLGLGSTETQYF
DNA: TGCGCCAGCAGCTTGGGTCTGGGGTCTACAGAGACCCAGTACTTC

J: TRBJ2-2
size: few
V: TRBV28
length: 17
D: -
CDR3: CASSFLDLGANTGELFF
DNA: TGTGCCAGCAGTTTCCTTGATCTGGGGGCGAACACCGGGGAGCTGTTTTTT

J: TRBJ2-7
size: -
V: TRBV12-5
length: 13
D: -
CDR3: CASGLDRVHEQYF
DNA: TGTGCTAGTGGCCTCGATAGGGTCCACGAGCAGTACTTC

J: TRBJ2-3
size: -
V: TRBV9
length: 16
D: TRBD1
CDR3: CASSVSGRGRSDTQYF
DNA: TGTGCCAGCAGCGTATCGGGCAGGGGGCGTTCAGATACGCAGTATTTT

J: TRBJ1-2
size: once
V: TRBV7-9
length: 17
D: TRBD1
CDR3: CASSPSQGQGAIYGYTF
DNA: TGTGCCAGCAGCCCTAGTCAGGGGCAGGGGGCAATCTATGGCTACACCTTC

J: TRBJ1-1
size: once
V: TRBV5-4
length: 15
D: -
CDR3: CASSLQPDMNTEAFF
DNA: TGTGCCAGCAGCTTGCAACCAGACATGAACACTGAAGCTTTCTTT

J: TRBJ1-4
size: few
V: TRBV2
length: 14
D: TRBD1
CDR3: CASSRDRANEKLFF
DNA: TGTGCCAGCAGTCGGGACAGGGCGAATGAAAAACTGTTTTTT

J: TRBJ1-4
size: -
V: TRBV28
length: 17
D: TRBD1
CDR3: CASSPATGYTTNEKLFF
DNA: TGTGCCAGCAGTCCCGCGACAGGGTACACAACTAATGAAAAACTGTTTTTT

J: TRBJ2-2
size: -
V: TRBV29-1
length: 16
D: -
CDR3: CSVKGGGGLNTGELFF
DNA: TGCAGCGTGAAAGGGGGCGGGGGCTTGAACACCGGGGAGCTGTTTTTT

J: TRBJ2-3
size: -
V: TRBV5-1
length: 16
D: -
CDR3: CASSEGRFTITDTQYF
DNA: TGCGCCAGCAGCGAGGGACGGTTTACTATCACAGATACGCAGTATTTT

J: TRBJ1-4
size: -
V: TRBV20-1
length: 11
D: -
CDR3: CSARFNEKLFF
DNA: TGCAGTGCCAGGTTTAATGAAAAACTGTTTTTT

J: TRBJ2-2
size: -
V: TRBV11-3
length: 16
D: -
CDR3: CASSPGQGGNTGELFF
DNA: TGTGCCAGCAGCCCAGGGCAGGGGGGGAACACCGGGGAGCTGTTTTTT

J: TRBJ2-1
size: -
V: TRBV3-1/TRBV3-2
length: 14
D: TRBD2
CDR3: CASTSGGSYNEQFF
DNA: TGTGCCAGCACTAGCGGGGGGTCCTACAATGAGCAGTTCTTC

J: TRBJ1-2
size: few
V: TRBV27
length: 15
D: -
CDR3: CASSPGKGPSGGYTF
DNA: TGTGCCAGCAGCCCGGGTAAGGGGCCTAGCGGGGGCTACACCTTC

J: TRBJ2-7
size: -
V: TRBV3-1/TRBV3-2
length: 14
D: -
CDR3: CASSPIHGTLEQYF
DNA: TGTGCCAGCAGCCCCATACACGGCACCTTGGAGCAGTACTTC

J: TRBJ2-6
size: -
V: TRBV30
length: 15
D: -
CDR3: CAWSVYSSGANVLTF
DNA: TGTGCCTGGAGTGTATACAGCTCTGGGGCCAACGTCCTGACTTTC

J: TRBJ1-2
size: -
V: TRBV24-1
length: 14
D: -
CDR3: CATSDRTGYRGYTF
DNA: TGTGCCACCAGTGACCGGACCGGATATCGGGGCTACACCTTC

J: TRBJ2-5
size: -
V: TRBV2
length: 12
D: TRBD1
CDR3: CASRTGAETQYF
DNA: TGTGCCAGCAGGACAGGGGCGGAGACCCAGTACTTC

J: TRBJ1-2
size: -
V: TRBV5-1
length: 12
D: -
CDR3: CASSFGERGYTF
DNA: TGCGCCAGCAGCTTTGGGGAGCGGGGCTACACCTTC

J: TRBJ1-5
size: -
V: TRBV30
length: 14
D: TRBD1
CDR3: CAWSVGDRNQPQHF
DNA: TGTGCCTGGAGTGTGGGGGACAGGAATCAGCCCCAGCATTTT

J: TRBJ1-2
size: -
V: TRBV4-1
length: 13
D: -
CDR3: CASSQEYSYGYTF
DNA: TGCGCCAGCAGCCAAGAGTACAGCTATGGCTACACCTTC

J: TRBJ2-1
size: -
V: TRBV4-1
length: 16
D: TRBD1
CDR3: CASSQVDRGVGNEQFF
DNA: TGCGCCAGCAGCCAAGTCGACAGGGGGGTTGGGAATGAGCAGTTCTTC

J: TRBJ2-5
size: once
V: TRBV7-9
length: 14
D: -
CDR3: CASSLIAGLETQYF
DNA: TGTGCCAGCAGCTTAATCGCGGGGCTGGAGACCCAGTACTTC

J: TRBJ2-5
size: few
V: TRBV29-1
length: 13
D: -
CDR3: CSVERGVGETQYF
DNA: TGCAGCGTTGAGAGAGGGGTTGGGGAGACCCAGTACTTC

J: TRBJ1-2
size: -
V: TRBV5-1
length: 12
D: -
CDR3: CASSLGDYGYTF
DNA: TGCGCCAGCAGCTTGGGAGACTATGGCTACACCTTC

J: TRBJ1-3
size: -
V: TRBV9
length: 18
D: -
CDR3: CASSVATPGRGARNTIYF
DNA: TGTGCCAGCAGCGTAGCTACTCCGGGAAGGGGGGCGCGCAACACCATATATTTT

J: TRBJ2-1
size: -
V: TRBV19
length: 14
D: -
CDR3: CASSGGTVYNEQFF
DNA: TGTGCCAGTAGTGGGGGGACAGTCTACAATGAGCAGTTCTTC

J: TRBJ1-1
size: -
V: TRBV7-2
length: 15
D: -
CDR3: CASSLLVGGATEAFF
DNA: TGTGCCAGCAGCTTACTTGTGGGGGGAGCAACTGAAGCTTTCTTT

J: TRBJ2-7
size: -
V: TRBV14
length: 13
D: -
CDR3: CASSQSLTGREYF
DNA: TGTGCCAGCAGCCAATCTTTGACGGGACGGGAGTACTTC

J: TRBJ2-3
size: once
V: TRBV5-1
length: 17
D: -
CDR3: CASSSRVDGGNKDTQYF
DNA: TGCGCCAGCAGCTCCAGGGTAGACGGGGGTAACAAAGATACGCAGTATTTT

J: TRBJ2-2
size: -
V: TRBV7-2
length: 13
D: -
CDR3: CASSYQGAGELFF
DNA: TGTGCCAGCAGTTATCAGGGTGCCGGGGAGCTGTTTTTT

J: TRBJ2-5
size: few
V: TRBV5-1
length: 14
D: -
CDR3: CASSFYRVEETQYF
DNA: TGCGCCAGCAGCTTTTACAGGGTGGAAGAGACCCAGTACTTC

J: TRBJ2-5
size: -
V: TRBV3-1/TRBV3-2
length: 14
D: -
CDR3: CASSQAQGPETQYF
DNA: TGTGCCAGCAGCCAAGCGCAGGGGCCAGAGACCCAGTACTTC

J: TRBJ2-5
size: -
V: TRBV5-6
length: 14
D: -
CDR3: CASSSGRSQETQYF
DNA: TGTGCCAGCAGCTCGGGACGGTCTCAAGAGACCCAGTACTTC

J: TRBJ1-1
size: -
V: TRBV29-1
length: 12
D: -
CDR3: CSVETWNTEAFF
DNA: TGCAGCGTCGAGACTTGGAACACTGAAGCTTTCTTT

J: TRBJ1-1
size: -
V: TRBV9
length: 14
D: -
CDR3: CASSVVPGRTEAFF
DNA: TGTGCCAGCAGCGTAGTGCCGGGGCGGACTGAAGCTTTCTTT

J: TRBJ1-1
size: -
V: TRBV19
length: 15
D: -
CDR3: CASSIDPRGRAEAFF
DNA: TGTGCCAGTAGTATAGATCCAAGGGGGAGGGCTGAAGCTTTCTTT

J: TRBJ2-7
size: -
V: TRBV2
length: 12
D: -
CDR3: CASSERRREQYF
DNA: TGTGCCAGCAGTGAACGACGAAGGGAGCAGTACTTC

J: TRBJ1-6
size: few
V: TRBV7-8
length: 14
D: TRBD1
CDR3: CASSHDRGNSPLHF
DNA: TGTGCCAGCAGCCATGACAGGGGTAATTCACCCCTCCACTTT

J: TRBJ2-3
size: -
V: TRBV4-3
length: 16
D: -
CDR3: CASSPGTLLGTDTQYF
DNA: TGCGCCAGCAGCCCGGGGACCTTGTTGGGCACAGATACGCAGTATTTT

J: TRBJ2-5
size: once
V: TRBV27
length: 15
D: TRBD1
CDR3: CASSTRTGGTETQYF
DNA: TGTGCCAGCAGTACCCGAACAGGGGGCACGGAGACCCAGTACTTC